Below, one TCR beta chain is given with its context. Time point denoted: new active TB diagnosis, blood taken before or within 7 days of starting treatment. Unsorted cryopreserved PBMC were sequenced, averaging around 100,000 T cells per clinical donor. The data were obtained in a study of T cells in tuberculosis. Trimming pared 4 bases from V and 5 bases from J, leaving 19 bases between. The germline V gene has CDR1 SGHKS and CDR2 YYEKEE (reference sequence). This CDR3 has 16 amino acids. Method: immunoSEQ multiplex PCR; TCRdb's copy keeps in-frame clones and lacks some. Here the sample spans approximately 49,000 clones, 90% to 95% being singletons.

The sequence came from an adult with tuberculosis. Specimen: PBMCs, collected at tuberculosis diagnosis. The chain employs TRBV5-5 and TRBJ1-5; weak D call: TRBD1 (6 bases). The CDR3 spells CASSQEGERGDQPQHF. The CDR3 DNA sequence: TGTGCCAGCAGCCAAGAGGGGGAAAGGGGTGATCAGCCCCAGCATTTT. Complete variable domain (other parts from reference TRBV5-5 and TRBJ1-5): DAGVTQSPTHLIKTRGQQVTLRCSPISGHKSVSWYQQVLGQGPQFIFQYYEKEERGRGNFPDRFSARQFPNYSSELNVNALLLGDSALYLCASSQEGERGDQPQHFGDGTRLSIL.